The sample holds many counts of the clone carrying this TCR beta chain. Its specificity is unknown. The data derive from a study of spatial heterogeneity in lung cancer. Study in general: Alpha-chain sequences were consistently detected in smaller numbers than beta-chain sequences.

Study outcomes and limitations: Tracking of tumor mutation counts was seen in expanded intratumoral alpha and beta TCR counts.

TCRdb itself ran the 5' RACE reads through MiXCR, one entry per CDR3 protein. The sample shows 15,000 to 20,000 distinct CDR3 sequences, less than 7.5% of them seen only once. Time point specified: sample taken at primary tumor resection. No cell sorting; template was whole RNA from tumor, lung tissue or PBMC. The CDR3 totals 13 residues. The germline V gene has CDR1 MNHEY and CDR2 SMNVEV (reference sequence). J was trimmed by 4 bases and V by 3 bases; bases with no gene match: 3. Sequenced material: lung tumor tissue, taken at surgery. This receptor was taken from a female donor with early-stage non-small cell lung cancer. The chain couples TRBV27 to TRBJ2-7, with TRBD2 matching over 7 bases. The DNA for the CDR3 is TGTGCCAGCAGTTTGCGGGAGAGGTACGAGCAGTACTTC. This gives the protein CASSLRERYEQYF.